Detailed here is one T cell receptor beta chain. What it binds is unknown. The PCR employed 60 Vbeta primers together with 13 Jbeta primers. The assay was immunoSEQ multiplex PCR, and TCRdb's table has in-frame clones only and misses some. This sample has about 180,000 clones, with about 80% found just once. These data are taken from a study of cytomegalovirus exposure and HLA in healthy donors. As for the study in general: Of the donors genotyped, 398 in all, around 77% fell in the Caucasian-associated ancestry cluster.

Study-level points and caveats: The study carried out a later analysis of TCR beta sequences. It associated 16,951 of them with specific HLA alleles at a false discovery rate of 0.05.

With 4 bases clipped from V and 9 bases from J, the junction kept 8 bases outside the gene matches. CDR3 length: 15 residues. The germline CDR1 and CDR2 sequences are SGHNT and YYREEE (reference sequence). This clonotype was obtained from a man aged 18-30 years in good health and CMV-seronegative. Sequenced input: PBMCs. This sequence joins TRBV5-4 and TRBJ2-1; 12 bases line up with TRBD1. CDR3 nucleotide sequence: TGTGCCAGCAGCGGCCCGGGACAGGGGGCCGGTGAGCAGTTCTTC. Encoded protein: CASSGPGQGAGEQFF.